The 19 T cell receptor beta chains presented below share a single source sample, sequenced in a study of graft-versus-host responses after intestinal transplantation. The repertoire was sequenced with immunoSEQ multiplex PCR; TCRdb's copy has only in-frame clones and lacks some. This table has tens of thousands of clones, around 94% appearing once. The sample here was PBMCs, taken 16 days after intestinal transplant. All receptors derive from a human patient who received an intestinal transplant, so some T cells may come from the graft donor.

The chain carries TRBV6-5 and TRBJ1-1, with D unresolved. The CDR3 totals 11 residues. Germline values: CDR1 MNHEY, CDR2 SVGAGI. V dropped 5 bases and J dropped 6 bases, with 7 bases sitting between them. This chain's CDR3 is CASSPRSEAFF. The CDR3 DNA is TGTGCCAGCAGTCCCCGGTCTGAAGCTTTCTTT.

This clone was recorded only once. This chain joins TRBV27 and TRBJ2-2; a possible D gene is TRBD1 (6 bases). The CDR3 loop spans 17 amino acids. Germline V gives CDR1 MNHEY, CDR2 SMNVEV (reference sequence). The germline V and J ends were trimmed by 3 bases and 0 bases, with 14 bases remaining between them. CDR3 sequence: CASSFPLTGTNTGELFF. The CDR3 nucleotides are TGTGCCAGCAGTTTCCCCTTGACAGGAACGAACACCGGGGAGCTGTTTTTT.

The V and J genes are TRBV2 and TRBJ1-1, with 8 positions matching TRBD1. Germline V gene data show CDR1 as SNHLY and CDR2 as FYNNEI. Trimming removed 5 bases from V and 0 bases from J; junction bases left unmatched: 2. CDR3 size: 14 residues. The CDR3 is CASSRQGMNTEAFF. CDR3 in DNA: TGTGCCAGCAGTAGACAGGGGATGAACACTGAAGCTTTCTTT. The full variable domain, its missing parts supplied by reference TRBV2 and TRBJ1-1, is EPEVTQTPSHQVTQMGQEVILRCVPISNHLYFYWYRQILGQKVEFLVSFYNNEISEKSEIFDDQFSVERPDGSNFTLKIRSTKLEDSAMYFCASSRQGMNTEAFFGQGTRLTVV.

The chain is built from TRBV6-6 and TRBJ2-7, with D unresolved. Germline CDR1 and CDR2: MNHNY and SVGAGI (reference sequence). This CDR3 contains 13 residues. The V and J ends lost 4 bases and 5 bases respectively, with 12 bases between them. As DNA, the CDR3 is TGTGCCAGCAGTTTAAGACAAGTGGACGAGCAGTACTTC. Its translation: CASSLRQVDEQYF.

The chain combines TRBV28 with TRBJ2-3; D is undetermined. Per the germline V gene, CDR1 is MDHEN and CDR2 is SYDVKM. This CDR3 comprises 12 residues. V lost 6 bases, J lost 0 bases, and 4 bases lay in between. CDR3 residues: CASRASTDTQYF. DNA for the CDR3: TGTGCCAGCAGGGCTAGCACAGATACGCAGTATTTT.

The genes are TRBV28 and TRBJ2-7; weak D call: TRBD2 (5 bases). The length of the CDR3 is 12 residues. The V and J ends lost 5 bases and 13 bases respectively, with 18 bases between them. Germline V gene data show CDR1 as MDHEN and CDR2 as SYDVKM. The CDR3 region has the DNA TGTGCCAGCAGTCCCGGCGGGTTCGTGAAATACTTC. It yields the protein CASSPGGFVKYF.

The chain uses TRBV7-8 and TRBJ2-6; 8 bases line up with TRBD1. CDR3 size: 16 residues. Germline-derived CDR1 and CDR2 are SGHVS and FQNEAQ. The J segment lost 2 bases and the V segment lost 2 bases, leaving 2 bases of the junction unmatched. DNA of the CDR3: TGTGCCAGCAGCTTACCAGGGGGCGCTGGGGCCAACGTCCTGACTTTC. It is translated as CASSLPGGAGANVLTF.

The chain combines TRBV7-6 with TRBJ1-2, with 7 bases matching TRBD1. The V gene end was trimmed by 3 bases and the J gene end by 7 bases; junction bases not matched to a gene: 11. CDR3 length: 15 amino acids. CDR1 and CDR2 from the germline V gene are SGHVS and FNYEAQ. The CDR3 is CASSFGIQGRGGYTF. The DNA of the CDR3 is TGTGCCAGCAGCTTCGGGATACAGGGGCGGGGTGGCTACACCTTC.

This clone showed up just once. The chain employs TRBV12-5 and TRBJ1-1, with TRBD1 as a possible D gene (5 bases). This CDR3 has 12 residues. Trimming removed 5 bases at V and 7 bases at J, with 11 bases between. In germline, CDR1 is LGHNT, CDR2 FRNRAP. The CDR3 spells CASGMGTHEAFF. The CDR3 nucleotides are TGTGCTAGTGGTATGGGGACGCATGAAGCTTTCTTT. Based on the CDR3 plus reference TRBV12-5 and TRBJ1-1, the full variable domain is DARVTQTPRHKVTEMGQEVTMRCQPILGHNTVFWYRQTMMQGLELLAYFRNRAPLDDSGMPKDRFSAEMPDATLATLKIQPSEPRDSAVYFCASGMGTHEAFFGQGTRLTVV.

The V call is TRBV18, the J call TRBJ1-1; 9 bases fit TRBD1. Trimming removed 4 bases from V and 4 bases from J; junction bases left unmatched: 10. Germline-derived CDR1 and CDR2 are KGHSH and LQKENI. The CDR3 spans 16 residues. CDR3 nucleotides: TGTGCCAGCTCACTTATCGACGAGGGACAGGGCACTGAAGCTTTCTTT. It translates to CASSLIDEGQGTEAFF.

The table lists this clone with a count of one. The chain is built from TRBV5-4 and TRBJ1-2, with 10 bases lining up with TRBD1. Germline loops: CDR1 SGHNT, CDR2 YYREEE (reference sequence). CDR3 size: 15 residues. Germline trimming cut 4 bases from V and 3 bases from J; bases unmatched to any gene: 6. CDR3 DNA: TGTGCCAGCAGCCGCTTGACAGGGGGCTACTATGGCTACACCTTC. It specifies CASSRLTGGYYGYTF.

Comments on this clone: Other DNA sequences in this sample translate to the same CDR3. This chain joins TRBV9 and TRBJ2-3, with 7 bases aligning to TRBD2. The junction had 10 bases not matched to a gene; V was cut back by 0 bases and J by 6 bases. The CDR3 spans 16 residues. The germline V gene encodes CDR1 SGDLS and CDR2 YYNGEE. The CDR3 here is CASSVAGRERADTQYF. In DNA, the CDR3 is TGTGCCAGCAGCGTAGCAGGGCGGGAGCGGGCCGATACGCAGTATTTT.

The chain is built from TRBV6-5 and TRBJ2-5; 7 bases fit TRBD2. CDR3 length: 14 residues. V shed 5 bases, J shed 1 base, and the junction held 4 bases outside the gene matches. Looked up from germline, CDR1 is MNHEY and CDR2 is SVGAGI. The CDR3 reads CASSLAAAQETQYF. The CDR3 coding sequence is TGTGCCAGCAGTCTAGCGGCTGCCCAAGAGACCCAGTACTTC.

The chain uses TRBV5-1 and TRBJ1-1; D possibly corresponds to TRBD1 (5 bases). Germline CDR1 reads SGHRS; CDR2 reads YFSETQ. This CDR3 is built from 16 residues. The V end was cut by 2 bases, the J end by 5 bases, with 19 bases between. The CDR3 is CASSLGPSGVGTEAFF. The CDR3, as DNA: TGCGCCAGCAGCTTAGGCCCCTCGGGGGTAGGAACTGAAGCTTTCTTT.

The chain joins TRBV9 to TRBJ2-2; TRBD2 agrees at 9 bases. CDR1 is SGDLS and CDR2 is YYNGEE in the germline V gene. The CDR3 is 15 residues long. Trimming cost V 5 bases and J 8 bases; bases outside gene matches: 10. The CDR3, as DNA: TGTGCCAGCAGGATGGGGGCTAGCGGGACTGGGGAGCTGTTTTTT. It codes for CASRMGASGTGELFF.

This chain links TRBV7-8 with TRBJ2-1; D is ambiguous. Trimming cost V 5 bases and J 12 bases, with 17 bases left between them. Per germline, CDR1 SGHVS and CDR2 FQNEAQ. CDR3 length equals 13 residues. The chain's CDR3 is CASSDSSARGQFF. The DNA of the CDR3 is TGTGCCAGCAGCGATTCGTCGGCCAGAGGGCAGTTCTTC.

This rearrangement joins TRBV4-1 to TRBJ2-5, with D perhaps given as TRBD1 or TRBD2 (5 bases each). With 1 base removed from V and 5 bases from J, the gap between germline ends came to 11 bases. Per germline, CDR1 MGHRA and CDR2 YSYEKL. The CDR3 is 14 residues long. The CDR3 DNA reads TGCGCCAGCAGCCAAGGAGGGGCGAGGGAGACCCAGTACTTC. Its translation is CASSQGGARETQYF.

This clone was seen more than once but under ten times. This chain uses TRBV9 with TRBJ2-4; 7 bases match TRBD2. The CDR3 length is 15 residues. The V and J ends lost 4 bases and 8 bases, in that order; junction bases with no gene match: 12. From germline, CDR1 is SGDLS and CDR2 YYNGEE. The CDR3 is CASSTQGGIGDIQYF. In DNA form, the CDR3 reads TGTGCCAGCAGCACCCAGGGAGGGATCGGTGACATTCAGTACTTC.

This clone was detected once. The genes are TRBV6-1 and TRBJ1-5, with D possibly TRBD1 on 5 matching bases. This CDR3 region has 15 residues. Trimming removed 3 bases at V and 2 bases at J, with 11 bases between. The germline V gene encodes CDR1 MNHNS and CDR2 SASEGT. CDR3 DNA sequence: TGTGCCAGCAGTGAGTCGTCAGGGCGCAATCAGCCCCAGCATTTT. Protein sequence: CASSESSGRNQPQHF.